The 21 T cell receptor beta chains given below trace back to one sample, sequenced in a study of beta chain features in type 1 diabetes (dated by TCRdb to the late 2010s). Receptor libraries were prepared by the immunoSEQ multiplex PCR assay. All of the isolated RNA was reverse transcribed with the High Capacity cDNA Reverse Transcription Kit, so expressed TCRB transcripts were sequenced. Entries here come from immuneACCESS through TCRdb and include only in-frame sequences with V and J called. Some clones fail to appear in such tables; in the studies checked, an unresolved V gene covers under half of the shortfall, and the cause of the remainder is unknown. The sample has under 450,000 clones on record, more than 11% of them singletons. The top ten constitute around 0.039% of the sample. The source material was naive CD4+ T cells from blood. This specimen's cell subset or site label, interpreted: true naive CD4+ T cells. These receptors were taken from a man in his thirties or forties in good health.

This clone showed up just a few times. The gene calls are TRBV4-2 and TRBJ1-5, with D unresolved. The CDR3 is made up of 14 amino acids. V lost 0 bases and J 4 bases, leaving 7 bases between the germline ends. Germline loops: CDR1 LGHNA, CDR2 YNFKEQ. CDR3 amino acids: CASSQEPENQPQHF. The CDR3 coding sequence is TGTGCCAGCAGCCAAGAACCAGAAAATCAGCCCCAGCATTTT.

The chain's CDR3 is CASSFTSVGETQYF. The CDR3 nucleotides are TGTGCCAGCAGTTTTACTAGCGTGGGAGAGACCCAGTACTTC. V gene TRBV27 combines with J gene TRBJ2-5, with 7 bases identical to TRBD2. This CDR3 has 14 amino acids. The V segment lost 3 bases and the J segment 4 bases; nucleotides outside the gene matches: 5. CDR1 is MNHEY, CDR2 SMNVEV, per germline (reference sequence).

J is TRBJ2-3 and V is TRBV14, with D hard to call. Germline values: CDR1 SGHDN, CDR2 FVKESK. The V and J ends lost 3 bases and 1 base respectively, with 8 bases between them. This CDR3 contains 14 residues. This chain's CDR3 is CASSHRTGTDTQYF. As DNA, the CDR3 is TGTGCCAGCAGCCACCGGACGGGCACAGATACGCAGTATTTT.

This clone was observed a few times. Other DNA sequences within the sample encode an identical CDR3. This chain uses TRBV29-1 with TRBJ1-2, with D possibly TRBD1 on 5 matching bases. V was clipped by 6 bases and J by 5 bases, with 10 bases between them. The CDR3 extends over 11 amino acids. CDR1 SQVTM and CDR2 ANQGSEA come from the germline V gene. The CDR3 here is CSVGTGYGYTF. CDR3 nucleotide sequence: TGCAGCGTCGGGACCGGGTATGGCTACACCTTC.

This clone has a handful of counts. The rearrangement joins TRBV15 to TRBJ2-1; 8 positions agree with TRBD2. The J segment lost 2 bases and the V segment lost 0 bases, leaving 3 bases of the junction unmatched. Germline V CDR1 and CDR2: LNHNV, YYDKDF (reference sequence). This CDR3 is 16 amino acids long. CDR3 amino acids: CATSRDPAGAYNEQFF. CDR3 nucleotides: TGTGCCACCAGCAGAGACCCAGCGGGAGCCTACAATGAGCAGTTCTTC.

The chain couples TRBV13 to TRBJ2-3, with TRBD2 matching over 11 bases. In germline, CDR1 is PRHDT, CDR2 FYEKMQ (reference sequence). The junction had 7 bases not matched to a gene; V was cut back by 7 bases and J by 7 bases. The CDR3 extends over 14 amino acids. DNA of the CDR3: TGTGCCAGCAAAATAGCGGGGGGGCTCCATACGCAGTATTTT. This sequence encodes CASKIAGGLHTQYF.

The sample holds a few counts of this clone. This rearrangement joins TRBV5-4 to TRBJ1-1, with D unclear. The CDR3 consists of 13 residues. CDR1 and CDR2 (germline): SGHNT, YYREEE (reference sequence). V lost 5 bases to trimming and J lost 6 bases, with 14 bases between them. The CDR3 loop is CASRLGRRSEAFF. The CDR3 nucleotides are TGTGCCAGCAGACTAGGGAGGCGTTCTGAAGCTTTCTTT.

The rearrangement joins TRBV9 to TRBJ2-5, with 8 bases matching TRBD2. In germline, CDR1 is SGDLS, CDR2 YYNGEE. The J segment lost 1 base and the V segment lost 0 bases, leaving 8 bases of the junction unmatched. The CDR3 is 17 residues long. The chain's CDR3 is CASSVGVAGGLQETQYF. Here the CDR3 DNA reads TGTGCCAGCAGCGTAGGGGTTGCGGGGGGCCTCCAAGAGACCCAGTACTTC.

This rearrangement joins TRBV13 to TRBJ2-1; D possibly corresponds to TRBD2 (5 bases). V shed 5 bases and J shed 6 bases, with 14 bases lying between them. The CDR3 covers 14 residues. Germline V gene sequence: CDR1 PRHDT, CDR2 FYEKMQ (reference sequence). The chain's CDR3 is CASSRARVSNEQFF. CDR3 bases: TGTGCCAGCAGCCGCGCGAGGGTAAGCAATGAGCAGTTCTTC.

This clone was seen more than once but under ten times. The chain joins TRBV10-3 to TRBJ2-2, with TRBD2 as a possible D gene (5 bases). This CDR3 has 16 residues. The V end lost 0 bases, the J end lost 0 bases, and 8 bases lay between the germline ends. From germline, CDR1 is ENHRY and CDR2 SYGVKD. CDR3 amino acids: CAISESKAANTGELFF. The CDR3 coding sequence is TGTGCCATCAGTGAGTCGAAAGCGGCGAACACCGGGGAGCTGTTTTTT.

CDR3 bases: TGTGCCAGCAGCGTAAATTCGAGGAGTGAAAAACTGTTTTTT. Translation: CASSVNSRSEKLFF. The rearrangement uses TRBV9 and TRBJ1-4; D is unresolved. Germline CDR1 and CDR2: SGDLS and YYNGEE. The length of the CDR3 is 14 residues. V was trimmed by 1 base and J by 7 bases, leaving 11 bases between them.

The gene calls are TRBV5-4 and TRBJ1-1, with D tentatively TRBD1 (5 bases). In germline, CDR1 is SGHNT, CDR2 YYREEE (reference sequence). CDR3 length: 15 amino acids. The V end was cut by 2 bases, the J end by 0 bases, with 11 bases between. The CDR3 loop is CASSLITGMNTEAFF. The CDR3 nucleotides are TGTGCCAGCAGCTTAATTACAGGTATGAACACTGAAGCTTTCTTT.

The chain joins TRBV7-2 to TRBJ1-5; tentatively, D is TRBD1 (5 bases). The germline V and J ends were trimmed by 1 base and 4 bases, with 11 bases remaining between them. The CDR3 is made up of 15 amino acids. Germline V CDR1 and CDR2: SGHTA, FQGNSA. CDR3 residues: CASSLGDLGNQPQHF. The DNA for the CDR3 is TGTGCCAGCAGCTTAGGGGACCTAGGTAATCAGCCCCAGCATTTT.

The V gene is TRBV19, the J gene TRBJ2-5; possibly TRBD1 for D (6 bases). This CDR3 comprises 16 residues. The V and J ends lost 2 bases and 6 bases respectively, with 19 bases between them. Germline V lookup: CDR1 LNHDA, CDR2 SQIVND (reference sequence). CDR3 loop: CASSIRGTGLVKTQYF. The CDR3 nucleotides read TGTGCCAGTAGTATACGCGGAACAGGGTTGGTGAAGACCCAGTACTTC.

This clone was seen a handful of times. The gene calls are TRBV6-5 and TRBJ2-1; 8 bases match TRBD2. V shed 6 bases, J shed 4 bases, and the junction held 2 bases outside the gene matches. This CDR3 has 13 residues. Germline V gives CDR1 MNHEY, CDR2 SVGAGI. The CDR3 region is CASRTGGYNEQFF. The CDR3 nucleotides read TGTGCCAGCAGGACGGGGGGGTACAATGAGCAGTTCTTC.

This clone was seen only a few times. This sequence joins TRBV27 and TRBJ2-6, with D uncertain. This CDR3 contains 16 residues. V was shortened by 5 bases and J by 0 bases, with 11 bases between the two germline ends. Germline V gives CDR1 MNHEY, CDR2 SMNVEV (reference sequence). CDR3 loop: CASSLWTGSGANVLTF. The CDR3 bases are TGTGCCAGCAGTCTTTGGACCGGCTCTGGGGCCAACGTCCTGACTTTC.

Comment on this clone: A much larger clone lies a single base off, so this may be a read error. The chain carries TRBV25-1 and TRBJ2-6; D call uncertain. Trimming removed 6 bases at V and 2 bases at J, with 5 bases between. The germline gives CDR1 MGHDK, CDR2 SYGVNS. This CDR3 is built from 13 residues. For the CDR3, the DNA is TGTGCCAGCAGCCCCACTGGGGCCAACGTCCTGACTTTC. Amino acids: CASSPTGANVLTF.

This chain connects TRBV6-4 to TRBJ1-1; D gene unclear. CDR1 and CDR2 from the germline V gene are MRHNA and SNTAGT. CDR3 length: 15 residues. V lost 2 bases, J lost 0 bases, and 10 bases lay in between. In DNA, the CDR3 is TGTGCCAGCAGTGACGTCGGCAGAGTGAACACTGAAGCTTTCTTT. Protein sequence: CASSDVGRVNTEAFF.

The chain recombines TRBV6-5 with TRBJ1-2; 9 bases match TRBD1. The germline V gene has CDR1 MNHEY and CDR2 SVGAGI. After removal of 6 bases from V and 2 bases from J, the junction contained 7 bases not matched to a gene. The CDR3 totals 15 residues. The CDR3 nucleotides read TGTGCCAGCAGGCCGACCGGACAGGGGAACTATGGCTACACCTTC. Translation gives CASRPTGQGNYGYTF.

The CDR3: CASSFEPSGGRTQYF. The CDR3 DNA follows: TGTGCCAGCAGCTTCGAACCTAGCGGGGGGAGGACCCAGTACTTC. The chain is built from TRBV7-2 and TRBJ2-5, with 11 bases matching TRBD2. This CDR3 spans 15 amino acids. CDR1 and CDR2 (germline): SGHTA, FQGNSA. Trimming took 3 bases from V and 7 from J; bases not matched to a gene: 7.

This clone appeared a few times. The chain carries TRBV30 and TRBJ2-1, with D maybe TRBD2 (6 bases). V was cut by 0 bases and J by 5 bases, with 17 bases left in between. Germline CDR1 and CDR2: GTSNPN and SVGIG (reference sequence). The CDR3 extends over 16 amino acids. The CDR3 region has the DNA TGTGCCTGGAGTGTAGGGAGGAACCGAATAAACAATGAGCAGTTCTTC. Residues: CAWSVGRNRINNEQFF.